This T cell receptor beta chain was obtained from a study of blood T cell repertoires in COVID-19. Study context: COVID-19 samples, acute and convalescent, were from the United States, Italy and Spain. T cells, B-cell-depleted T cells, or PBMCs supplied cDNA or gDNA.

This table comes from immunoSEQ multiplex PCR, and its TCRdb copy is limited to in-frame clones, with some not included. Here the sample spans over 250,000 clones, roughly 87% being singletons. J gave up 3 bases and V 3 bases, and 8 bases lay outside the gene matches. The CDR3 length is 15 residues. CDR1 is MNHEY and CDR2 is SMNVEV in the germline V gene (reference sequence). The clonotype originates from a woman aged 25-40 years who had recovered from COVID-19. The sample comprised PBMCs or T cells enriched from blood (not recorded which). V usage is TRBV27 and J usage is TRBJ2-7; 7 nucleotides align to TRBD1. CDR3 sequence: CASSFPRAGGYEQYF. The CDR3 nucleotides read TGTGCCAGCAGTTTCCCCCGGGCAGGGGGCTACGAGCAGTACTTC.